This TCR beta chain originates from a study of blood T cells in healthy people across ages. Looked up from germline, CDR1 is SGDLS and CDR2 is YYNGEE. The CDR3 contains 16 residues. Trimming cost V 3 bases and J 1 base; bases outside gene matches: 9. This clonotype showed up just a few times. Then a second PCR, running roughly 7 to 11 cycles, was carried out with a sample-barcoded 5' primer and a J-beta primer mix. Using its own MiXCR run on the 5' RACE reads, TCRdb lists one record per CDR3 protein. The sample lists around 700,000 distinct CDR3 sequences, around 25% seen once, with more than 8.5% in the top ten. The sample also formed part of further work on T cells of mothers and their children. That report notes: Material was donated by three healthy Caucasian mothers and their six children.

The sequence derives from a boy younger than 18 in good health. The chain uses TRBV9 and TRBJ2-5; 7 bases are a match to TRBD1. Material: blood. This CDR3 reads CASSDPHRGGQETQYF. In nucleotides, the CDR3 is TGTGCCAGCAGCGACCCTCACAGGGGCGGCCAAGAGACCCAGTACTTC.